These T cell receptor beta chains were read from a single sample in a study of immune cell composition in non-small cell lung cancer. Profiled with immunoSEQ multiplex PCR; TCRdb holds only in-frame clones, not every one. The sample lists several thousand clones, roughly two thirds occurring once. Sequencing was performed on lung tumor tissue. These receptor sequences come from a human donor with non-small cell lung cancer. Both conserved end residues are part of each CDR3. The order of the fields is J gene, D gene, clone size, V gene, CDR3 DNA, CDR3 protein. A D gene is named only where the DNA matches it firmly. Clone size is stated in some rows and not others, as once, few, many or a class when expanded.

j_gene: TRBJ1-5
d_gene: -
abundance: -
v_gene: TRBV15
CDR3nt: TGTGCCACCAGCAGAGACCCGTTAAGCAATCAGCCCCAGCATTTT
CDR3aa: CATSRDPLSNQPQHF

j_gene: TRBJ2-4
d_gene: TRBD1
abundance: -
v_gene: TRBV9
CDR3nt: TGTGCCAGCAGCGATCTTTCCGGGACAGACAAAAACATTCAGTACTTC
CDR3aa: CASSDLSGTDKNIQYF

j_gene: TRBJ1-5
d_gene: -
abundance: -
v_gene: TRBV9
CDR3nt: TGTGCCAGCGCCGTAGGGGCTAGCAATCAGCCCCAGCATTTT
CDR3aa: CASAVGASNQPQHF

j_gene: TRBJ2-7
d_gene: -
abundance: -
v_gene: TRBV4-2
CDR3nt: TGTGCCAGCAGCCAAGATCGAAGGGGGGGCCGTTACGAGCAGTACTTC
CDR3aa: CASSQDRRGGRYEQYF

j_gene: TRBJ1-1
d_gene: TRBD1
abundance: few
v_gene: TRBV19
CDR3nt: TGTGCCAGTAGTTCTAGACAGGGTGTATTATCCACTGAAGCTTTCTTT
CDR3aa: CASSSRQGVLSTEAFF

j_gene: TRBJ2-1
d_gene: TRBD1
abundance: once
v_gene: TRBV5-1
CDR3nt: TGCGCCAGCAGATCCGGGACAGGGAGGAATGAGCAGTTCTTC
CDR3aa: CASRSGTGRNEQFF

j_gene: TRBJ1-5
d_gene: TRBD1
abundance: few
v_gene: TRBV7-9
CDR3nt: TGTGCCAGCAGCGGACAGGGGGATCAGCCCCAGCATTTT
CDR3aa: CASSGQGDQPQHF

j_gene: TRBJ1-4
d_gene: TRBD1
abundance: -
v_gene: TRBV28
CDR3nt: TGTGCCAGCAGTTTTAGACAGGGGTTGGAAAAACTGTTTTTT
CDR3aa: CASSFRQGLEKLFF

j_gene: TRBJ2-3
d_gene: -
abundance: few
v_gene: TRBV10-3
CDR3nt: TGTGCCATCAGTTTAACAGGGAAAGATACGCAGTATTTT
CDR3aa: CAISLTGKDTQYF

j_gene: TRBJ2-1
d_gene: TRBD2
abundance: -
v_gene: TRBV9
CDR3nt: TGTGCCAGTCAGCGGGGGGCGGGCAATGAGCAGTTCTTC
CDR3aa: CASQRGAGNEQFF

j_gene: TRBJ1-3
d_gene: TRBD1
abundance: few
v_gene: TRBV19
CDR3nt: TGTGCCAGTAGTTCCGGACAGGAAGACACCATATATTTT
CDR3aa: CASSSGQEDTIYF

j_gene: TRBJ1-6
d_gene: TRBD1
abundance: -
v_gene: TRBV7-6
CDR3nt: TGTGCCAGCAGCTTAGGGACAGGGAATAATTCACCCCTCCACTTT
CDR3aa: CASSLGTGNNSPLHF

j_gene: TRBJ2-1
d_gene: -
abundance: -
v_gene: TRBV6-4
CDR3nt: TGTGCCAGCAGTGACTCAGGCAGGGGCCTTGGGAACAATGAGCAGTTCTTC
CDR3aa: CASSDSGRGLGNNEQFF

j_gene: TRBJ2-1
d_gene: -
abundance: few
v_gene: TRBV21-1
CDR3nt: TGTGCCAGCAGCAAAAGTGGGGCCAGGGGACACAAATCCTACAATGAGCAGTTCTTC
CDR3aa: CASSKSGARGHKSYNEQFF

j_gene: TRBJ2-1
d_gene: TRBD2
abundance: -
v_gene: TRBV7-2
CDR3nt: TGTGCCAGCAGCTCCCTGGGACTAGCGGGAGGTGATGAGCAGTTCTTC
CDR3aa: CASSSLGLAGGDEQFF

j_gene: TRBJ1-6
d_gene: -
abundance: -
v_gene: TRBV5-6
CDR3nt: TGTGCCAGCAGCGAGGGGGGGGCGGCCTATAATTCACCCCTCCACTTT
CDR3aa: CASSEGGAAYNSPLHF

j_gene: TRBJ2-1
d_gene: -
abundance: -
v_gene: TRBV7-2
CDR3nt: TGTGCCAGCAGCTCCGGGGGTCGGTCCTACAATGAGCAGTTCTTC
CDR3aa: CASSSGGRSYNEQFF

j_gene: TRBJ1-1
d_gene: TRBD1
abundance: -
v_gene: TRBV10-2
CDR3nt: TGCGCCAGCAGTGACATCAGGGGGGTGGAAGCTTTCTTT
CDR3aa: CASSDIRGVEAFF

j_gene: TRBJ1-1
d_gene: TRBD1
abundance: -
v_gene: TRBV7-6
CDR3nt: TGTGCCAGCATCGGTAGCAGGGGGATCACTGAAGCTTTCTTT
CDR3aa: CASIGSRGITEAFF

j_gene: TRBJ1-2
d_gene: -
abundance: -
v_gene: TRBV6-1
CDR3nt: TGTGCCAGCGGATCCCTTTGGGCAGGGGACAACTACACCTTC
CDR3aa: CASGSLWAGDNYTF

j_gene: TRBJ2-7
d_gene: TRBD2
abundance: large
v_gene: TRBV7-9
CDR3nt: TGTGCCAGCAGCTCCGTCGGCGGGAGTTCGTACGAGCAGTACTTC
CDR3aa: CASSSVGGSSYEQYF

j_gene: TRBJ2-7
d_gene: TRBD1
abundance: -
v_gene: TRBV28
CDR3nt: TGTGCCAGCAGTTCCCCGGGACAGGGGGCTCGCGAGCAGTACTTC
CDR3aa: CASSSPGQGAREQYF

j_gene: TRBJ2-1
d_gene: -
abundance: -
v_gene: TRBV10-2
CDR3nt: TGCGCCAGCACGTCCTCGGTGTCCTACAATGAGCAGTTCTTC
CDR3aa: CASTSSVSYNEQFF

j_gene: TRBJ2-3
d_gene: -
abundance: -
v_gene: TRBV5-6
CDR3nt: TGTGCCAGCAGCTTCTGGACAGCTAGCACAGATACGCAGTATTTT
CDR3aa: CASSFWTASTDTQYF

j_gene: TRBJ2-1
d_gene: TRBD2
abundance: -
v_gene: TRBV7-3
CDR3nt: TGTGCCAACAGCTTAGGCGGGAGCGCGATTGAGCAGTTCTTC
CDR3aa: CANSLGGSAIEQFF

j_gene: TRBJ2-5
d_gene: TRBD2
abundance: -
v_gene: TRBV27
CDR3nt: TGTGCCAGCAGTTTCAGACTAGCGGCCCAAGAGACCCAGTACTTC
CDR3aa: CASSFRLAAQETQYF

j_gene: TRBJ1-2
d_gene: TRBD1
abundance: -
v_gene: TRBV6-5
CDR3nt: TGTGCCAGCAGTGAGACAGGGCCCTATGGCTACACCTTC
CDR3aa: CASSETGPYGYTF

j_gene: TRBJ2-3
d_gene: -
abundance: -
v_gene: TRBV9
CDR3nt: TGTGCCAGCAGCTTAGGACCCGCGGGCACAGATACGCAGTATTTT
CDR3aa: CASSLGPAGTDTQYF

j_gene: TRBJ2-2
d_gene: TRBD2
abundance: few
v_gene: TRBV27
CDR3nt: TGTGCCAGCAGGACTAGCGGGGTGAACACCGGGGAGCTGTTTTTT
CDR3aa: CASRTSGVNTGELFF

j_gene: TRBJ1-1
d_gene: -
abundance: -
v_gene: TRBV7-2
CDR3nt: TGTGCCAGCAGCTTGGATGCGGACACTGAAGCTTTCTTT
CDR3aa: CASSLDADTEAFF

j_gene: TRBJ2-1
d_gene: TRBD1
abundance: -
v_gene: TRBV9
CDR3nt: TGTGCCAGCAGCCATCCTGGACAGGGGGCGCCCTACAATGAGCAGTTCTTC
CDR3aa: CASSHPGQGAPYNEQFF

j_gene: TRBJ2-1
d_gene: -
abundance: -
v_gene: TRBV5-5
CDR3nt: TGTGCCAGCAGCTTGTCGTACAATGAGCAGTTCTTC
CDR3aa: CASSLSYNEQFF

j_gene: TRBJ1-2
d_gene: TRBD1
abundance: few
v_gene: TRBV5-1
CDR3nt: TGCGCCAGCAGCTTGGTTGGGGGGCGGGACAGGGCCTATGGCTACACCTTC
CDR3aa: CASSLVGGRDRAYGYTF

j_gene: TRBJ2-1
d_gene: TRBD1
abundance: -
v_gene: TRBV7-9
CDR3nt: TGTGCCAGCAGCTTAGTTACAGGGGGCTCTGACAATGAGCAGTTCTTC
CDR3aa: CASSLVTGGSDNEQFF

j_gene: TRBJ1-1
d_gene: -
abundance: -
v_gene: TRBV2
CDR3nt: TGTGCCAGCAGTGTCCGAGCAGGAACTAACACTGAAGCTTTCTTT
CDR3aa: CASSVRAGTNTEAFF

j_gene: TRBJ1-6
d_gene: TRBD1
abundance: -
v_gene: TRBV4-1
CDR3nt: TGCGCCAGCAGCCAAGAGGACAGGGAAGTTACCTATAATTCACCCCTCCACTTT
CDR3aa: CASSQEDREVTYNSPLHF

j_gene: TRBJ1-2
d_gene: TRBD1
abundance: -
v_gene: TRBV4-3
CDR3nt: TGCGCCAGCAGCCAAGATATTGACAGGGAGGTCTATGGCTACACCTTC
CDR3aa: CASSQDIDREVYGYTF

j_gene: TRBJ1-1
d_gene: TRBD1
abundance: -
v_gene: TRBV5-1
CDR3nt: TGCGCCAGCAGCCAGGCCCAGGGGGCAGGGGAAGCTTTCTTT
CDR3aa: CASSQAQGAGEAFF

j_gene: TRBJ1-5
d_gene: -
abundance: -
v_gene: TRBV6-6
CDR3nt: TGTGCCAGTAAACGGAGCAGGGGTGGAAATCAGCCCCAGCATTTT
CDR3aa: CASKRSRGGNQPQHF

j_gene: TRBJ1-1
d_gene: TRBD1
abundance: few
v_gene: TRBV18
CDR3nt: TGTGCCAGCTCGCCGTCAACAGGGGACACTGAAGCTTTCTTT
CDR3aa: CASSPSTGDTEAFF

j_gene: TRBJ1-5
d_gene: -
abundance: -
v_gene: TRBV19
CDR3nt: TGTGCCAGTAGTATACACCAGGGTACTCAGCCCCAGCATTTT
CDR3aa: CASSIHQGTQPQHF

j_gene: TRBJ1-1
d_gene: TRBD1
abundance: -
v_gene: TRBV6-5
CDR3nt: TGTGCCAGCAGTTACGGGACAGCAGGGAACACTGAAGCTTTCTTT
CDR3aa: CASSYGTAGNTEAFF

j_gene: TRBJ2-5
d_gene: -
abundance: -
v_gene: TRBV4-1
CDR3nt: TGCGCCAGCAGCCAAGAGGGACTTTCGTCGGTGGAGACCCAGTACTTC
CDR3aa: CASSQEGLSSVETQYF

j_gene: TRBJ1-6
d_gene: TRBD1
abundance: -
v_gene: TRBV27
CDR3nt: TGTGCCAGCAGTCTGGAAGGGGGCCATTCACCCCTCCACTTT
CDR3aa: CASSLEGGHSPLHF

j_gene: TRBJ2-7
d_gene: -
abundance: -
v_gene: TRBV10-3
CDR3nt: TGTGCCATCAGTGAGACCGAGCGTGGCTCCTACGAGCAGTACTTC
CDR3aa: CAISETERGSYEQYF

j_gene: TRBJ1-2
d_gene: -
abundance: -
v_gene: TRBV19
CDR3nt: TGTGCCAGTAGTGTCCCTACAGGGATTAAAGTTGGCTACACCTTC
CDR3aa: CASSVPTGIKVGYTF

j_gene: TRBJ2-3
d_gene: TRBD2
abundance: few
v_gene: TRBV6-6
CDR3nt: TGTGCCAGCAGTTCGTCTCGGCGGGGGAGTTCAGATACGCAGTATTTT
CDR3aa: CASSSSRRGSSDTQYF

j_gene: TRBJ2-3
d_gene: -
abundance: -
v_gene: TRBV5-6
CDR3nt: TGTGCCAGCAGTTTAGGAGGGCCCACAGATACGCAGTATTTT
CDR3aa: CASSLGGPTDTQYF

j_gene: TRBJ2-1
d_gene: -
abundance: -
v_gene: TRBV7-2
CDR3nt: TGTGCCAGCAGCTTAGCCGGAGCGGTCTCCTACAATGAGCAGTTCTTC
CDR3aa: CASSLAGAVSYNEQFF

j_gene: TRBJ1-1
d_gene: -
abundance: -
v_gene: TRBV19
CDR3nt: TGTGCCAGTAGTATTGGAGGGGCTGTGACTGAAGCTTTCTTT
CDR3aa: CASSIGGAVTEAFF

j_gene: TRBJ2-7
d_gene: -
abundance: few
v_gene: TRBV5-5
CDR3nt: TGTGCCAGCAGCCCCGGGACATGGGATGCCTACGAGCAGTACTTC
CDR3aa: CASSPGTWDAYEQYF

j_gene: TRBJ1-2
d_gene: -
abundance: -
v_gene: TRBV4-2
CDR3nt: TGTGCCAGCAGCCAGACGGGGTCCGGAGGCTACACCTTC
CDR3aa: CASSQTGSGGYTF

j_gene: TRBJ1-6
d_gene: -
abundance: -
v_gene: TRBV4-2
CDR3nt: TGTGCCAGCAGCCAAGATTGGGGAGGAATTAATTCACCCCTCCACTTT
CDR3aa: CASSQDWGGINSPLHF

j_gene: TRBJ1-4
d_gene: TRBD1
abundance: -
v_gene: TRBV28
CDR3nt: TGTGCCATCCGGACAGGGGCCGATAATGAAAAACTGTTTTTT
CDR3aa: CAIRTGADNEKLFF

j_gene: TRBJ1-6
d_gene: -
abundance: -
v_gene: TRBV18
CDR3nt: TGTGCCAGCTCACCACACCTGGGGCCAGATTCACCCCTCCACTTT
CDR3aa: CASSPHLGPDSPLHF